This T cell receptor (beta chain) was identified during a study of T-cell reconstitution after alpha-beta-depleted transplantation in children. Study-level results: Newly made T cells mostly supplied T-cell counts and diversity one year after transplant. Expanded graft clones, several hundred of them, were reportedly the source of alpha-beta T cells about two months after transplant. Where some patients showed high TCRbeta diversity at day 60, it came from recipient T cells and thymic progenitors that had survived.

This clonotype was counted only a few times. Its specificity is unknown. TCRbeta library construction was performed incorporating unique molecular identifiers. One entry per CDR3 protein results from TCRdb running MiXCR on the PCR reads. The table records around 960,000 distinct CDR3 sequences, about 30% of them present only once. J lost 6 bases, V lost 7 bases, and 16 bases had no gene match. This CDR3 region has 17 residues. CDR1 is MDHEN, CDR2 SYDVKM, per germline. This clonotype originated in a boy younger than two who had a stem cell transplant for SCID, so the T cells may come from the graft donor. V and J are TRBV28 and TRBJ2-3; 10 bases match TRBD2. The input for sequencing was PBMCs, mostly from graft donor cells, taken 360 days after TCRalphabeta/CD19-depleted stem cell transplant. DNA of the CDR3: TGTGCCAGCACCCTAGTGCGGACTAGCGGATTCATGGATACGCAGTATTTT. It yields the protein CASTLVRTSGFMDTQYF.